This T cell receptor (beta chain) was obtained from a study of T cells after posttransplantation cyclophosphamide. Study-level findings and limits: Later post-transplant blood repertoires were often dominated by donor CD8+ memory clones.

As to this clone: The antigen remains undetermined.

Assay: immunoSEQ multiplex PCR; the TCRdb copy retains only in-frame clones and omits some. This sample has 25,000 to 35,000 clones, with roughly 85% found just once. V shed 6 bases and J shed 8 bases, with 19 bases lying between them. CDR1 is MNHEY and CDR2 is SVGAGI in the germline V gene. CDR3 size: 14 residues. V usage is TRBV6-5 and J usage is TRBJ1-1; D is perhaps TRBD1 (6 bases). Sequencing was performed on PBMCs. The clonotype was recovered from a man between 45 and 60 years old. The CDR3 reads CASSPAPTGYEAFF. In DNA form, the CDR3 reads TGTGCCAGCAGCCCAGCTCCAACAGGGTACGAAGCTTTCTTT.